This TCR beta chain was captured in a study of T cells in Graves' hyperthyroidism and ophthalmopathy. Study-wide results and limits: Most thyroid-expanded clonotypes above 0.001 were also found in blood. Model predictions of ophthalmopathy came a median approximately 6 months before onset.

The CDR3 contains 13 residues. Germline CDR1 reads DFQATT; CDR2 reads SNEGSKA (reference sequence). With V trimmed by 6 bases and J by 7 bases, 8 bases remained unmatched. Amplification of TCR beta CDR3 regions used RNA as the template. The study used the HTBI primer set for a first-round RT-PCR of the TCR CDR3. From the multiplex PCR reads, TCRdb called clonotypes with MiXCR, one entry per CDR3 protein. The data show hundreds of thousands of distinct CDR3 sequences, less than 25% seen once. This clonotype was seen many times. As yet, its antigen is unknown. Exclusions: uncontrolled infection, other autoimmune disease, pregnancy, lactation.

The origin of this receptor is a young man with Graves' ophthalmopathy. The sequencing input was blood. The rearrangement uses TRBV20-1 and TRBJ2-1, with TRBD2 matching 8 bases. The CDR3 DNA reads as TGCAGTGCCTCCGGGACTAGAATAAATGAGCAGTTCTTC. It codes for CSASGTRINEQFF.